This entry features one TCR beta chain sequence. The data were obtained in a study of control samples from healthy donors and cancer patients. Germline trimming cut 4 bases from V and 8 bases from J; bases unmatched to any gene: 21. The CDR3 consists of 21 residues. Germline CDR1 is LGHDT and CDR2 is YNNKEL (reference sequence). The data were produced by immunoSEQ multiplex PCR, yet TCRdb's version contains in-frame clones alone and is incomplete. The sample consists of under 80,000 clones, over 75% of them appearing once. The sequence was collected from a man aged 50 to 59 in good health. The sample taken for sequencing was blood. V is TRBV3-1 (or the pseudogene TRBV3-2) and J is TRBJ1-6, with 12 bases matching TRBD1. DNA of the CDR3: TGTGCCAGCAGCCCGCGTAATATGGGACAGGGGGCCAAAAGGGGATATTCACCCCTCCACTTT. It yields the protein CASSPRNMGQGAKRGYSPLHF.